This T cell receptor (beta chain) was documented in a study of OX40 agonist ivuxolimab in advanced cancers. Looking at the study overall: Enrollees could have had prior anti-PD-1, anti-PD-L1 or anti-CTLA-4 therapy, which under 50% had received.

Germline lookup yields CDR1 MNHEY and CDR2 SMNVEV (reference sequence). This CDR3 contains 14 residues. The V and J ends lost 5 bases and 2 bases respectively, with 13 bases between them. About this clone itself: Its antigen is not identified.

Overall study findings and caveats: On average, CD8+ T cells had more expanded clones than CD4+. Dosing at 0.1 to 3.0 mg/kg was accompanied by clonal expansion of CD4+ and CD8+ blood T cells by week 6.

Baseline, cycle 4 day 1, and cycle 7 day 1 were the blood sampling points. Method: immunoSEQ multiplex PCR; TCRdb's copy keeps in-frame clones and lacks some. The data hold around 58,000 clones, with approximately 84% observed a single time. The clonotype was recovered from an adult with an advanced solid tumor such as melanoma, head and neck, liver or kidney cancer. The chain combines TRBV27 with TRBJ2-7; tentative D call: TRBD2 (5 bases). Sequencing was performed on CD4+ or CD8+ T cells sorted from blood, taken in a trial of the OX40 agonist ivuxolimab. The CDR3: CASSPGLRTYEQYF. Here the CDR3 DNA reads TGTGCCAGCAGTCCTGGACTGAGAACCTACGAGCAGTACTTC.